The clone carrying this T cell receptor (beta chain) was picked up a small number of times. Its specificity is unknown. One entry per CDR3 protein, called by TCRdb with MiXCR from the 5' RACE reads. The sample has roughly 450,000 distinct CDR3 sequences, 25% to 30% seen once. These data come from a study of CD8 T cells in ankylosing spondylitis. Study outcomes and limitations: In ankylosing spondylitis patients, matched synovial fluid reportedly showed significant enrichment of disease-linked clones. There were earlier reports of some motif variants in reactive arthritis synovial fluid and blood. Seemingly distinctive of ankylosing spondylitis blood was a TCR beta motif formed by eight highly homologous variants.

This CDR3 is 21 amino acids long. J lost 6 bases, V lost 5 bases, and 25 bases had no gene match. Germline V gene data show CDR1 as SGHAT and CDR2 as FQNNGV. The source of this sequence is a male donor with ankylosing spondylitis. Sequencing input: blood, either unsorted or a sorted T cell fraction (not recorded which). The J gene is TRBJ2-2, the V gene TRBV11-2; 9 positions agree with TRBD2. CDR3 sequence (DNA): TGTGCCAGCAGCCCCGGTTCCAATCGGGGAGGTAGCGGGAGTTTGTCCGGGGAGCTGTTTTTT. Its translation: CASSPGSNRGGSGSLSGELFF. Complete variable domain (other parts from reference TRBV11-2 and TRBJ2-2): EAGVAQSPRYKIIEKRQSVAFWCNPISGHATLYWYQQILGQGPKLLIQFQNNGVVDDSQLPKDRFSAERLKGVDSTLKIQPAKLEDSAVYLCASSPGSNRGGSGSLSGELFFGEGSRLTVL.